This TCR beta chain was observed in a study of technical replicates of blood from four donors. Trimming took off 0 bases at V and 3 bases at J, with 4 bases between the two ends. The germline V gene encodes CDR1 SGHRS and CDR2 YFSETQ. CDR3 length: 12 amino acids. Generated by immunoSEQ multiplex PCR, the TCRdb table keeps only in-frame clones and is missing some. The table lists fewer than 80,000 clones, 70% to 90% of them singletons, with roughly 4.9% in the top ten. Material: PBMCs. The receptor was isolated from a human donor in good health. Some clones in this sample may be carry-over from other donors' samples. V usage is TRBV5-1 and J usage is TRBJ2-7, with D uncertain. The CDR3 sequence is CASSLANYEQYF. Here the CDR3 DNA reads TGCGCCAGCAGCTTGGCCAACTACGAGCAGTACTTC.